This T cell receptor (beta chain) was retrieved from a study of shared clonotypes between healthy human individuals. Positive CCR7 selection of CD45RO-negative cells yielded the naive CD8 cells, and terminally differentiated effector memory CD45RA+ cells were excluded. The sample holds one count of this clone. Antigen: not known. This CDR3 has 15 residues. Deletions cut 0 bases from V and 9 bases from J, with 15 bases between. In germline, CDR1 is MDHEN, CDR2 SYDVKM. Study-wide findings and caveats: Unshared clonotypes carried lower generation probabilities than those common to all four donors. Among donors, the sharing of clonotypes was expected to be influenced by sequencing depth. Larger richness was generally estimated for naive than memory subsets.

It was across several immunoSEQ plates that each subset's genomic DNA was evenly split. Using immunoSEQ multiplex PCR, the repertoire was profiled, and TCRdb retains in-frame clones only, with some absent. Altogether around 2,100,000 clones are present, 85% to 95% being singletons, with the ten largest covering 1.2%. The sequence was obtained from a man between 18 and 29 years old in good health. The rearrangement links TRBV28 to TRBJ1-5, with a tentative D call TRBD1 (5 bases). Sequenced input: naive CD8+ T cells sorted from blood. Here the CDR3 reads CASSLWGVGALPQHF. The CDR3 DNA sequence: TGTGCCAGCAGTTTATGGGGGGTAGGAGCTTTGCCCCAGCATTTT.